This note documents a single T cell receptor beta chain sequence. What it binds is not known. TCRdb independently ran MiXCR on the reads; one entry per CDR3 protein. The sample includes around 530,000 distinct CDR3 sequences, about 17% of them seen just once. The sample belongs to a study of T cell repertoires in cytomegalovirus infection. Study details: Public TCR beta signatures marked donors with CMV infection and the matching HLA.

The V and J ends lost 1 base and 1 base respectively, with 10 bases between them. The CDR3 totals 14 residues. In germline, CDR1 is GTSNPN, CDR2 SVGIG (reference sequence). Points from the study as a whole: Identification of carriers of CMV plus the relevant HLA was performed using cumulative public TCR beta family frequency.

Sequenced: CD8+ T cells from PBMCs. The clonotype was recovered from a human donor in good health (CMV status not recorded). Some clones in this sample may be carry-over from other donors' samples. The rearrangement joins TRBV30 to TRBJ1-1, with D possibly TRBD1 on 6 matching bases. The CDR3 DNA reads TGTGCCTGGAGTGGAGGGGGGGGGAACACTGAAGCTTTCTTT. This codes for CAWSGGGGNTEAFF.